The 15 T cell receptor beta chains below all came from one sample that was sequenced in a study of shared T cell receptors in the human thymus. Sequencing was performed with immunoSEQ multiplex PCR; in TCRdb, only in-frame clones are kept and a portion is missing. The sample has about 610,000 clones, over 75% seen once; the top ten hold about 0.01%. This sample also belongs to another study, concerning human thymus T cells.

Sequencing input: thymocytes. The receptors shown here come from a boy under three years old with a congenital heart defect.

This clone was counted between two and nine times. In the same sample, other DNA sequences code for this CDR3. V and J are TRBV4-3 and TRBJ2-7; D unresolved. Germline-derived CDR1 and CDR2 are LGHNA and YSLEER. This CDR3 is built from 15 residues. Trimming removed 0 bases at V and 0 bases at J, with 9 bases between. CDR3 sequence: CASSQDLRSSYEQYF. CDR3 nucleotides: TGCGCCAGCAGCCAAGATTTGAGGAGCTCCTACGAGCAGTACTTC.

In this sample, this clone turned up a few times. V usage is TRBV7-9 and J usage is TRBJ2-4; 12 nucleotides match TRBD1. The V gene end was trimmed by 3 bases and the J gene end by 7 bases; junction bases not matched to a gene: 4. Germline CDR1 and CDR2: SEHNR and FQNEAQ (reference sequence). The CDR3 has 15 amino acids. The CDR3 DNA reads as TGTGCCAGCAGCTTCGGGACAGGGGGCCGGAACATTCAGTACTTC. This codes for CASSFGTGGRNIQYF.

V and J are TRBV30 and TRBJ2-1, with 11 bases lining up with TRBD1. The germline gives CDR1 GTSNPN, CDR2 SVGIG (reference sequence). V shed 4 bases and J 7 bases; nucleotides not matched to a gene: 12. The CDR3 contains 16 residues. CDR3 amino acids: CAWTTAGTGGLNEQFF. CDR3 sequence (DNA): TGTGCCTGGACCACAGCCGGGACAGGGGGTTTGAATGAGCAGTTCTTC.

This clone was seen a handful of times. This chain links TRBV2 with TRBJ1-1; 9 bases are shared with TRBD1. Germline V gives CDR1 SNHLY, CDR2 FYNNEI. The CDR3 is made up of 13 amino acids. The V segment lost 5 bases and the J segment 10 bases; nucleotides outside the gene matches: 8. Here the CDR3 DNA reads TGTGCCAGCAGTCTGGGGGACAGGGTGGGAGCTTTCTTT. It specifies CASSLGDRVGAFF.

V gene TRBV10-3 combines with J gene TRBJ2-7, with D perhaps matching TRBD2 (7 bases). The CDR3 extends over 15 amino acids. V was pared by 8 bases and J by 2 bases, with 19 bases between. Per germline, CDR1 ENHRY and CDR2 SYGVKD. As DNA, the CDR3 is TGTGCCATCGGCGGGGGCCGCGGGACCCCCTACGAGCAGTACTTC. Its translation is CAIGGGRGTPYEQYF.

V is TRBV4-2 and J is TRBJ2-2, with 10 bases that match TRBD1. V was clipped by 4 bases and J by 6 bases; unmatched bases: 5. This CDR3 has 15 residues. CDR1 is LGHNA and CDR2 is YNFKEQ in the germline V gene. CDR3 region: CASSLRDRGAGELFF. In nucleotides, the CDR3 is TGTGCCAGCAGCCTCCGGGACAGGGGTGCCGGGGAGCTGTTTTTT.

V gene TRBV4-3 combines with J gene TRBJ2-1; 13 nucleotides align to TRBD2. V gave up 4 bases and J gave up 0 bases; unmatched junction bases: 12. The CDR3 runs to 20 residues. CDR1 and CDR2 from the germline V gene are LGHNA and YSLEER. DNA for the CDR3: TGCGCCAGCAGCCCCGGGCCGGGACTAGCGGGACGAAGCTCCTACAATGAGCAGTTCTTC. It encodes CASSPGPGLAGRSSYNEQFF.

This clone was picked up one time. The V gene is TRBV19, the J gene TRBJ2-7; TRBD2 aligns across 8 bases. The CDR3 is 16 residues long. The germline gives CDR1 LNHDA, CDR2 SQIVND (reference sequence). Losses at the gene ends were 1 base for V and 0 bases for J; bases not matched to a gene: 5. As DNA, the CDR3 is TGTGCCAGTAGTATAGGCTCCGGGACTAGCTCCTACGAGCAGTACTTC. It encodes CASSIGSGTSSYEQYF.

This clone appeared once. The chain recombines TRBV6-1 with TRBJ1-4; 8 bases agree with TRBD1. The CDR3 extends over 19 amino acids. V lost 0 bases and J lost 5; bases outside the gene matches: 14. Germline CDR1 MNHNS, CDR2 SASEGT. The CDR3 DNA sequence: TGTGCCAGCAGTGAAGCGCGGTGGGACAGGAGAAAGCAAAATGAAAAACTGTTTTTT. Protein: CASSEARWDRRKQNEKLFF.

With regard to this clone: Other nucleotide sequences in the sample specify the same CDR3. The rearrangement uses TRBV6-5 and TRBJ1-1; D is undetermined. The CDR3 is made up of 13 amino acids. The V end was cut by 6 bases, the J end by 1 base, with 9 bases between. Looked up from germline, CDR1 is MNHEY and CDR2 is SVGAGI. CDR3 DNA sequence: TGTGCCAGCAGCTCCCCAGGGAACACTGAAGCTTTCTTT. This codes for CASSSPGNTEAFF.

The chain is built from TRBV27 and TRBJ1-5; 9 bases fit TRBD1. J lost 9 bases, V lost 2 bases, and 14 bases had no gene match. Germline CDR1 reads MNHEY; CDR2 reads SMNVEV (reference sequence). CDR3 length: 17 residues. CDR3 amino acids: CASSLVRRGQGFWPQHF. CDR3 coding DNA: TGTGCCAGCAGTTTAGTAAGGAGAGGACAGGGGTTTTGGCCCCAGCATTTT.

J is TRBJ2-3 and V is TRBV11-2, with D maybe TRBD2 (5 bases). V was clipped by 5 bases and J by 4 bases, with 10 bases between them. The germline V gene encodes CDR1 SGHAT and CDR2 FQNNGV. The CDR3 length is 13 residues. The CDR3 DNA reads TGTGCCAGCAGCACTCCGGGGTCAGATACGCAGTATTTT. Protein: CASSTPGSDTQYF.

The gene calls are TRBV4-1 and TRBJ2-1; unclear D gene. The V gene lost 5 bases and the J gene lost 2 bases, with 7 bases spanning the gap. Germline loops: CDR1 MGHRA, CDR2 YSYEKL. The length of the CDR3 is 13 residues. CDR3 DNA: TGCGCCAGCAGCTATAGAGCCTACAATGAGCAGTTCTTC. Protein product: CASSYRAYNEQFF.

Of note for this clone: The DNA is left out, because the CDR3 cannot be placed on it with certainty; the CDR3 is given as TCRdb lists it. The chain employs TRBV28 and TRBJ2-2; the D call of TRBD2 is as the table states it, not checked on the DNA. The V gene's germline CDR1 is MDHEN and CDR2 SYDVKM. The CDR3 has 14 amino acids, counting both end residues. This chain's CDR3 is CARSFPVRPGSCFF.

This chain uses TRBV4-3 with TRBJ2-1; weak D call: TRBD2 (7 bases). This CDR3 comprises 17 residues. V lost 0 bases and J lost 5, with 17 bases in between. Germline-derived CDR1 and CDR2 are LGHNA and YSLEER. CDR3 sequence: CASSQDLAAGANNEQFF. CDR3 in DNA: TGCGCCAGCAGCCAAGATCTGGCGGCGGGGGCAAACAATGAGCAGTTCTTC.